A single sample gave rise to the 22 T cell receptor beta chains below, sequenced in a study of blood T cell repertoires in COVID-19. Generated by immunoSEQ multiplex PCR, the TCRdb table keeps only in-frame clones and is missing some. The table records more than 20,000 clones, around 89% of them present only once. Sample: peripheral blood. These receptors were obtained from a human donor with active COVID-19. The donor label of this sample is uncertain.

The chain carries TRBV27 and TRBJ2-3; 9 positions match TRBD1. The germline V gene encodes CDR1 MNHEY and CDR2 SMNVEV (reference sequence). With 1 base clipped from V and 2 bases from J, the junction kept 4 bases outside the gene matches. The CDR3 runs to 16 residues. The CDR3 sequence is CASSLFRQGVTDTQYF. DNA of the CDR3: TGTGCCAGCAGTTTATTTCGACAGGGGGTCACAGATACGCAGTATTTT.

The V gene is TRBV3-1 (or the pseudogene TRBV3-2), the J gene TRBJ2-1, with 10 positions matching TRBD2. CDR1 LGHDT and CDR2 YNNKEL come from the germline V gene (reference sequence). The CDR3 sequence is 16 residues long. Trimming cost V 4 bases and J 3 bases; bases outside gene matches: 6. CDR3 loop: CASSPWTSGDYNEQFF. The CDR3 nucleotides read TGTGCCAGCAGCCCATGGACTAGCGGTGACTACAATGAGCAGTTCTTC.

The CDR3 DNA reads as TGTGCCAGCAGCCCGGGACTAGCGGGAGCAGGTACCGGGGAGCTGTTTTTT. Translation: CASSPGLAGAGTGELFF. The chain couples TRBV5-4 to TRBJ2-2; 14 nucleotides agree with TRBD2. V gave up 4 bases and J gave up 5 bases; unmatched junction bases: 7. From germline, CDR1 is SGHNT and CDR2 YYREEE (reference sequence). The CDR3 has 17 amino acids.

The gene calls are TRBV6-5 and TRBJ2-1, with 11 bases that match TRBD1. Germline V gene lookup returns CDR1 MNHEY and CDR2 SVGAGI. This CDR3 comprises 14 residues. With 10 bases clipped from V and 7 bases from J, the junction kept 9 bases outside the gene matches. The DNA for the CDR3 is TGTGCCATCACTCCCGGGACAGGGGGGAATGAGCAGTTCTTC. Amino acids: CAITPGTGGNEQFF.

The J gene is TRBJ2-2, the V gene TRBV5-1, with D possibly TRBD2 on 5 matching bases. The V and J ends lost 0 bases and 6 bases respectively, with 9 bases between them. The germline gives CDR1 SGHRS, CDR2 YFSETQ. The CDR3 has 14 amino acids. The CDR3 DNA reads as TGCGCCAGCAGCTTGGCTGGGCGGGCCGGGGAGCTGTTTTTT. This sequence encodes CASSLAGRAGELFF.

CDR3 region: CASSATRDRVPSAKNIQYF. CDR3 sequence (DNA): TGTGCCAGCAGCGCAACCCGGGACAGGGTTCCGTCGGCCAAAAACATTCAGTACTTC. The chain joins TRBV9 to TRBJ2-4; 9 nucleotides line up with TRBD1. Unmatched junction bases numbered 14, after V lost 3 bases and J lost 1 base. The germline V gene encodes CDR1 SGDLS and CDR2 YYNGEE. CDR3 length: 19 residues.

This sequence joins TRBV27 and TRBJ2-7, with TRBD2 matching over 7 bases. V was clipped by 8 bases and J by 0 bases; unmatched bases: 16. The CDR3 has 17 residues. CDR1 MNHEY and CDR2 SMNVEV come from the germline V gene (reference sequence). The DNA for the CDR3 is TGTGCCAGCTGGGGGACTAATAGTGGTAGGAGCTCCTACGAGCAGTACTTC. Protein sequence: CASWGTNSGRSSYEQYF.

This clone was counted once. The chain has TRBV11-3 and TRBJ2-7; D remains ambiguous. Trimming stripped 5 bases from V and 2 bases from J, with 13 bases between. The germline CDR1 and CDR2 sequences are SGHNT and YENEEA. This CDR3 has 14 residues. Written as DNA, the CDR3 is TGTGCCAGCAGCGTAGGTAGAGCGACCTACGAGCAGTACTTC. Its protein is CASSVGRATYEQYF.

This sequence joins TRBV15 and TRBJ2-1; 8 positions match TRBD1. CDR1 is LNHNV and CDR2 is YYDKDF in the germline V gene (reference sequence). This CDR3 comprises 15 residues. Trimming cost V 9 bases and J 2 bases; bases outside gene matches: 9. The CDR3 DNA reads TGTGCCACAGACCGACAGGGGTCTGCCTACAATGAGCAGTTCTTC. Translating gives CATDRQGSAYNEQFF.

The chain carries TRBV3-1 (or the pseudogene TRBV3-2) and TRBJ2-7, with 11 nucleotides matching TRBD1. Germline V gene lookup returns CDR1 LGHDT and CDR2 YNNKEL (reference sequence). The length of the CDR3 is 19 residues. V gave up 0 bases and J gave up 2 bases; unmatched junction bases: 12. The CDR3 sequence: CASSQDPWTGGGSPYEQYF. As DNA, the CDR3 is TGTGCCAGCAGCCAAGATCCGTGGACAGGGGGCGGGAGCCCCTACGAGCAGTACTTC.

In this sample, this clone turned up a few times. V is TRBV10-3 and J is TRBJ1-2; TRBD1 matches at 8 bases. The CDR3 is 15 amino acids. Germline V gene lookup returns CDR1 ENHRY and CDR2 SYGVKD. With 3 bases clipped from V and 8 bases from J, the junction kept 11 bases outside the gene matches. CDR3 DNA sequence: TGTGCCATCAGTGACTTGTCAGGGGGCGCGAACGGCTACACCTTC. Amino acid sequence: CAISDLSGGANGYTF.

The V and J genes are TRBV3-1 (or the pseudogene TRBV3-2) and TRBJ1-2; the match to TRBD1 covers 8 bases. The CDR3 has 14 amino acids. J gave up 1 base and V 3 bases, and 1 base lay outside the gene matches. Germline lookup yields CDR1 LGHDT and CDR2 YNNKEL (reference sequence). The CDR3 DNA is TGTGCCAGCAGCCAGGGACAGGTTAACTATGGCTACACCTTC. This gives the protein CASSQGQVNYGYTF.

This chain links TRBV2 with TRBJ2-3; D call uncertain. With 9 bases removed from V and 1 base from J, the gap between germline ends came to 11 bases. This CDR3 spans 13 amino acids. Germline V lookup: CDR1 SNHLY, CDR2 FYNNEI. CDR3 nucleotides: TGTGCCAGGGCCTCGGGTGGCACAGATACGCAGTATTTT. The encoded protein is CARASGGTDTQYF.

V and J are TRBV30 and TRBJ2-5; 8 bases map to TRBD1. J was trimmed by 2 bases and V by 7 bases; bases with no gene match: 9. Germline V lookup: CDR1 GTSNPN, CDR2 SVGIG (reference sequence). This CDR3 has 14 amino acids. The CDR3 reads CASHAQGAQETQYF. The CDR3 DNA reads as TGTGCCTCCCACGCCCAGGGGGCTCAAGAGACCCAGTACTTC.

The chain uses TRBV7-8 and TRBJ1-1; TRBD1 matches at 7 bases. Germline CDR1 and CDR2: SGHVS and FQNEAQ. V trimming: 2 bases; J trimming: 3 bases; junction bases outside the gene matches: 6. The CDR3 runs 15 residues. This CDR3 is CASSLTSGGYTEAFF. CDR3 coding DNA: TGTGCCAGCAGCTTAACCTCAGGGGGGTACACTGAAGCTTTCTTT. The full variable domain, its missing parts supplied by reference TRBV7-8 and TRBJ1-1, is GAGVSQSPRYKVAKRGQDVALRCDPISGHVSLFWYQQALGQGPEFLTYFQNEAQLDKSGLPSDRFFAERPEGSVSTLKIQRTQQEDSAVYLCASSLTSGGYTEAFFGQGTRLTVV.

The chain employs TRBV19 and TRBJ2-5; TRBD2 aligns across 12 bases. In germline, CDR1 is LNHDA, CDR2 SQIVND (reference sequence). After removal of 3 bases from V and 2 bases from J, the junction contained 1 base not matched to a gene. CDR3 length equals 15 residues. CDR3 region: CASSILAGGQETQYF. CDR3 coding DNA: TGTGCCAGTAGTATCCTAGCGGGGGGGCAAGAGACCCAGTACTTC.

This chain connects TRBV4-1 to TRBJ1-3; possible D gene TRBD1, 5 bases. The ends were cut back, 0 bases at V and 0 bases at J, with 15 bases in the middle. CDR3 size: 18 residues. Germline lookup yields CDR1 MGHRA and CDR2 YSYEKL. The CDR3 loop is CASSQDEGRLSSGNTIYF. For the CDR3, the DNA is TGCGCCAGCAGCCAAGATGAGGGGAGGTTGAGCTCTGGAAACACCATATATTTT.

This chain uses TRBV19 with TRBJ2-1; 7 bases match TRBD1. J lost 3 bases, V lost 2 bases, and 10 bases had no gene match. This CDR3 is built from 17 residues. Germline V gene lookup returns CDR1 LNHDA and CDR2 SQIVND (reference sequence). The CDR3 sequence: CASSITHWGQFYNEQFF. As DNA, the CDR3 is TGTGCCAGTAGTATAACCCACTGGGGACAGTTCTACAATGAGCAGTTCTTC.

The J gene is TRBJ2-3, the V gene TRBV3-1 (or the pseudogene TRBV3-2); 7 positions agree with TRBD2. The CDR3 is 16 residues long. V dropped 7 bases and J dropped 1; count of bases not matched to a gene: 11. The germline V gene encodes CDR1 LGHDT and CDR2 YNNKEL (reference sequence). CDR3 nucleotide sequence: TGTGCCAGCACCCCTTCATCGGGGGGTCGCACAGATACGCAGTATTTT. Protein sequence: CASTPSSGGRTDTQYF.

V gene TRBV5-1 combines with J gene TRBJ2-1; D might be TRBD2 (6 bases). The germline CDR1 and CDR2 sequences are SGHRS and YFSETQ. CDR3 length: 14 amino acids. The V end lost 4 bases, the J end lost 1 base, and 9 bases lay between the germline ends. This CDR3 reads CASSDSGSYNEQFF. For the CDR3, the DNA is TGCGCCAGCAGCGATAGCGGATCCTACAATGAGCAGTTCTTC.

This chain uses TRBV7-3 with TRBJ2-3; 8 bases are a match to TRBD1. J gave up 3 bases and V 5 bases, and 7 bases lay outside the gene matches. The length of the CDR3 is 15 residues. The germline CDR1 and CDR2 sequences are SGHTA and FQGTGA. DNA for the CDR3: TGTGCCAGCAGCCGCCGGGACAGGAGTACAGATACGCAGTATTTT. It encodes CASSRRDRSTDTQYF.

The CDR3 reads CASSIGTGSNSPLHF. The DNA of the CDR3 is TGTGCCAGCAGTATAGGGACAGGCAGTAATTCACCCCTCCACTTT. The chain combines TRBV6-5 with TRBJ1-6, with 8 bases aligning to TRBD1. The CDR3 spans 15 residues. Losses at the gene ends were 5 bases for V and 6 bases for J; bases not matched to a gene: 6. Germline V CDR1 and CDR2: MNHEY, SVGAGI.